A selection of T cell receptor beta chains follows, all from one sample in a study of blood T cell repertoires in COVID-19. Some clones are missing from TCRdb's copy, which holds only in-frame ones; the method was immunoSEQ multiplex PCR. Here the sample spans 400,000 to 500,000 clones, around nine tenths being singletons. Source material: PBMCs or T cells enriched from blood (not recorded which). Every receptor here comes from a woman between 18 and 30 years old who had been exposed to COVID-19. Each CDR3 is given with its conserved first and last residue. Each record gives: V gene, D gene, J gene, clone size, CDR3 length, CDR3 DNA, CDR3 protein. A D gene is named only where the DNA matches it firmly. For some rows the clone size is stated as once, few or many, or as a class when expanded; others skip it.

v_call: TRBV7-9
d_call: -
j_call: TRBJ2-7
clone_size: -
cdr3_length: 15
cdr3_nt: TGTGCCAGCAGCTCCATTGACAGGTCACCCTACGAGCAGTACTTC
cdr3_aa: CASSSIDRSPYEQYF

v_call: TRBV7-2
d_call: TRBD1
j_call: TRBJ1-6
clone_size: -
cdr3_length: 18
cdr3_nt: TGTGCCAGCAGTATAAGACAGGGGGCGCTGACCTATAATTCACCCCTCCACTTT
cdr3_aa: CASSIRQGALTYNSPLHF

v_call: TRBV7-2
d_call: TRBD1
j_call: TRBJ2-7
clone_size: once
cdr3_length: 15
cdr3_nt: TGTGCCAGCAGCCGGAGGGGGACAGGTTCCTACGAGCAGTACTTC
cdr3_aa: CASSRRGTGSYEQYF

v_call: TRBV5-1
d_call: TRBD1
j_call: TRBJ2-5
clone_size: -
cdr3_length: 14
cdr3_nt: TGCGCCAGCAGCCAGGGACAGACTCAAGAGACCCAGTACTTC
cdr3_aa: CASSQGQTQETQYF

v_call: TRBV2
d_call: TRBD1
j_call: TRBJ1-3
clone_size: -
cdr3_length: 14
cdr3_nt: TGTGCCAGCAGTATCCAGGGGGACGGAAACACCATATATTTT
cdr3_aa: CASSIQGDGNTIYF

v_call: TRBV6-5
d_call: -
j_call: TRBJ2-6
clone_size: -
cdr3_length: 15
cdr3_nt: TGTGCCAGCAGTTTATCTTACTCTGGGGCCAACGTCCTGACTTTC
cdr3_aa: CASSLSYSGANVLTF

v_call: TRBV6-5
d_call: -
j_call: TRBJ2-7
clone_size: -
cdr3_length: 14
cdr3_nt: TGTGCCAGCAGGATACGTCAAGGGGGCTACGAGCAGTACTTC
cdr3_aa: CASRIRQGGYEQYF

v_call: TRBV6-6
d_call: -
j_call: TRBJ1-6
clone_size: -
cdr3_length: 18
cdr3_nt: TGTGCCAGCAGTCAACCGGGACAACTGAGCTCCTATAATTCACCCCTCCACTTT
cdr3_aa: CASSQPGQLSSYNSPLHF

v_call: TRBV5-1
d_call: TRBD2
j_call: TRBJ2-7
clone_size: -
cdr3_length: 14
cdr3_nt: TGCGCCAGCAGACCTGGACTAGCGGGTGGCGAGCAGTACTTC
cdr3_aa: CASRPGLAGGEQYF

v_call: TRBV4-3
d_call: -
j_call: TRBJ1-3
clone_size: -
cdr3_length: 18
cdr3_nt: TGCGCCAGCAGCCAAGATTCGATGACAGGTACTGCTGGAAACACCATATATTTT
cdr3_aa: CASSQDSMTGTAGNTIYF

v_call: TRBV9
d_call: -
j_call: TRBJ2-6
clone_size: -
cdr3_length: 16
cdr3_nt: TGTGCCAGCAGCGTCCGACACCCATCTGGGGCCAACGTCCTGACTTTC
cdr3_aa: CASSVRHPSGANVLTF

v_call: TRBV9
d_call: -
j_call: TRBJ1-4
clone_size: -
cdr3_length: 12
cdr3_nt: TGTGCCAGCAGGGGCGATGATGAAAAACTGTTTTTT
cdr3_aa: CASRGDDEKLFF

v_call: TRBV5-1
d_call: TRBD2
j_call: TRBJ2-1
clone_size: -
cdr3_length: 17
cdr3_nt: TGCGCCAGCAGCCTTAGCGGGGGATCGATCTCCTACAATGAGCAGTTCTTC
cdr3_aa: CASSLSGGSISYNEQFF

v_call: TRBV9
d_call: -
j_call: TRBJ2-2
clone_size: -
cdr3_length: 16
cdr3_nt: TGTGCCAGCAGCGTGTCCGGGAGTGTCTACACCGGGGAGCTGTTTTTT
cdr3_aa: CASSVSGSVYTGELFF

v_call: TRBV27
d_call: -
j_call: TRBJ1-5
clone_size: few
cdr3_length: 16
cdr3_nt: TGTGCCAGCATGAGGGGGGGGGCACCTAGCAATCAGCCCCAGCATTTT
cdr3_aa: CASMRGGAPSNQPQHF

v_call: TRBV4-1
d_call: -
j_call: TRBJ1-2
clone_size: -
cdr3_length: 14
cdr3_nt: TGCGCCAGCAGCCAAGGGACAGCTAACTATGGCTACACCTTC
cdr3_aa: CASSQGTANYGYTF

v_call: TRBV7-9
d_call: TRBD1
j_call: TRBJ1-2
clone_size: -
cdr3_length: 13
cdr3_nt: TGTGCCAGCAGCTCGGAGGGGGCGCATGGCTACACCTTC
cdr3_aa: CASSSEGAHGYTF

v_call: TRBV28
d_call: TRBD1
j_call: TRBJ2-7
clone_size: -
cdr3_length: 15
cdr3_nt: TGTGCCAGCAGTTCTAGACAGGGTTGGCTCGGCGAGCAGTACTTC
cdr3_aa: CASSSRQGWLGEQYF

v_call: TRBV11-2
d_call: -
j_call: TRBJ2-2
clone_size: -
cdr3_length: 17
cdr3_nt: TGTGCCAGCAGCTTAGGATCCCCGGGAGAGGACACCGGGGAGCTGTTTTTT
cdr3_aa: CASSLGSPGEDTGELFF

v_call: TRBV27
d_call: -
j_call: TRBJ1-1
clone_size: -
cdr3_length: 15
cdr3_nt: TGTGCCAGCAGTTTTGGCACAGGGATGAACACTGAAGCTTTCTTT
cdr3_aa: CASSFGTGMNTEAFF

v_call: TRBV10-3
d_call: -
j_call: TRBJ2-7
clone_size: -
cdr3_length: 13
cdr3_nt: TGTGCCATCAGCGGTTCCGGGAAGCGCGAGCAGTACTTC
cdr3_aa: CAISGSGKREQYF

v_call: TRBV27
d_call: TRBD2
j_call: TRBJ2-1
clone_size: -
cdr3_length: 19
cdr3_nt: TGTGCCAGCGCAGCTATTCCCCTGTTCGGACTAGCGGGGGTCAATGAGCAGTTCTTC
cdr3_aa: CASAAIPLFGLAGVNEQFF

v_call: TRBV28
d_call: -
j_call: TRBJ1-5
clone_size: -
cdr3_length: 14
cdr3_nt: TGTGCCAGCAGGATAGATTATAGCAATCAGCCCCAGCATTTT
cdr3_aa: CASRIDYSNQPQHF

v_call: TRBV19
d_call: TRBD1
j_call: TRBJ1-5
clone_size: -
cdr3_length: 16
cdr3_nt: TGTGCCAGTAGTACCTCCGGGACAGGGGGCGGTCAGCCCCAGCATTTT
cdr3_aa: CASSTSGTGGGQPQHF

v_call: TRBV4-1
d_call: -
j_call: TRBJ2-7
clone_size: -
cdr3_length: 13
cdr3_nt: TGCGCCAGCAGCCAAAGTAAGGGGCCCGAGCAGTACTTC
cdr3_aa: CASSQSKGPEQYF

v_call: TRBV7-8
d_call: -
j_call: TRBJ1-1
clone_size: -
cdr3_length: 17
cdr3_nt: TGTGCCAGCAGCTTAGGGTCAGGGCCCGCCCCGGGTACTGAAGCTTTCTTT
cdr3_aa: CASSLGSGPAPGTEAFF

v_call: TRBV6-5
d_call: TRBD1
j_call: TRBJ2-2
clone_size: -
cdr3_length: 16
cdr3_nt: TGTGCCAGCAGTTACTCCACGGACAGGGCGACCGGGGAGCTGTTTTTT
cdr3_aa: CASSYSTDRATGELFF

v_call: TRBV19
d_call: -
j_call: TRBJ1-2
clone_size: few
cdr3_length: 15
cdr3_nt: TGTGCCAGTAGTATGAGCACCCGAGCTAACTATGGCTACACCTTC
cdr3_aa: CASSMSTRANYGYTF

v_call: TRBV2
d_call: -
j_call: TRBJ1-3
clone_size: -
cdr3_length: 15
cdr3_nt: TGTGCCAGCAGTGAGTTTCGGGGGTCTGGAAACACCATATATTTT
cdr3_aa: CASSEFRGSGNTIYF

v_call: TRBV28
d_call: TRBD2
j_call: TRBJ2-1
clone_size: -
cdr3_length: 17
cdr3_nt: TGTGCCAGCACCGAAAACCGGCCAAGCGGGGGGGCCTATGAGCAGTTCTTC
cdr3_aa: CASTENRPSGGAYEQFF

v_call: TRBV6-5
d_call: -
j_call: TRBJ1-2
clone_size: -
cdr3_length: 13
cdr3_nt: TGTGCCAGCAGGTCGGACAGTCTCTATGGCTACACCTTC
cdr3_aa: CASRSDSLYGYTF

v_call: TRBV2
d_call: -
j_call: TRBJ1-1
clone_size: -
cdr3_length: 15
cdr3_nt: TGTGCCAGCAGTGAAGCTGGGGGGAAGAACACTGAAGCTTTCTTT
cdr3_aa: CASSEAGGKNTEAFF

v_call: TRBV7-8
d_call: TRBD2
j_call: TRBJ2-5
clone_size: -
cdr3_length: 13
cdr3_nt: TGTGCCAGCAGGCCGCATAGCGGGGAGACCCAGTACTTC
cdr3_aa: CASRPHSGETQYF

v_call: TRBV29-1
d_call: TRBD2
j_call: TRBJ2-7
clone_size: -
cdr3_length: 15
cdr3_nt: TGCAGCGTTGAGCGGGGTCTAGCGGGAGCGGGGGAGCAGTACTTC
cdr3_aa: CSVERGLAGAGEQYF

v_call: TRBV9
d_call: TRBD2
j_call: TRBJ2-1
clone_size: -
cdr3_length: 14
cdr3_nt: TGTGCCAGCAGCGTAGCGGGGGGGCCCGATGAGCAGTTCTTC
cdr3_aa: CASSVAGGPDEQFF

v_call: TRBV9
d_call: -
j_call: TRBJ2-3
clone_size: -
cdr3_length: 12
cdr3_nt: TGTGCCAGCAGCGTAGAAGCTAGCACGCAGTATTTT
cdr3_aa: CASSVEASTQYF

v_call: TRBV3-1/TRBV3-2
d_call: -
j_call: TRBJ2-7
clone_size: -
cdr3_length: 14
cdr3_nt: TGTGCCAGCAGTCCCAGCGGAAGCTCCTACGAGCAGTACTTC
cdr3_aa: CASSPSGSSYEQYF

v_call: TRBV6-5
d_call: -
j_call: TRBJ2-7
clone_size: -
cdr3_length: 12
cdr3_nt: TGTGCCAGCAGGTCCGGACAGTACGAGCAGTACTTC
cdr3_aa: CASRSGQYEQYF

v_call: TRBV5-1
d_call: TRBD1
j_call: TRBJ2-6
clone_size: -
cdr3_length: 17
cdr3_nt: TGCGCCAGCAGCTTCCAGACAGGGGAGAGTGGGGCCAACGTCCTGACTTTC
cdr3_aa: CASSFQTGESGANVLTF

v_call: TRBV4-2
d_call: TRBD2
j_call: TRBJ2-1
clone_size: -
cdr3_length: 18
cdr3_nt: TGTGCCAGCAGCCAAGATCTCGTAGCGGGAAGATTAAGAAATGAGCAGTTCTTC
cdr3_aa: CASSQDLVAGRLRNEQFF

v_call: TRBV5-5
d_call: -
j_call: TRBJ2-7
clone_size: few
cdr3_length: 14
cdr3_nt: TGTGCCAGCAGCTTGGTTCGGGAGTCCTACGAGCAGTACTTC
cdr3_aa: CASSLVRESYEQYF

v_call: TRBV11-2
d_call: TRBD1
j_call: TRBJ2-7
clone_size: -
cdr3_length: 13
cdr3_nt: TGTGCCAGCACCGGGACAGGAGACTACGAGCAGTACTTC
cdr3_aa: CASTGTGDYEQYF

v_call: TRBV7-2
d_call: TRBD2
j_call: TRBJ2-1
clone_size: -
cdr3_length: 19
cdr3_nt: TGTGCCAGCAGCTTAGCAGGTAGCGGGAGGGCCGGTTCCTACAATGAGCAGTTCTTC
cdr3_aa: CASSLAGSGRAGSYNEQFF

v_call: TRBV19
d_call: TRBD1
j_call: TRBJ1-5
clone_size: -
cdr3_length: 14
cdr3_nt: TGTGCCAGTAGACAGGGGTTGAGTAATCAGCCCCAGCATTTT
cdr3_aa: CASRQGLSNQPQHF

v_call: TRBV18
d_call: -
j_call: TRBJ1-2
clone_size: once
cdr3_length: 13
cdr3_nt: TGTGCCAGCTCGCATGACAGAGACTATGGCTACACCTTC
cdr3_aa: CASSHDRDYGYTF

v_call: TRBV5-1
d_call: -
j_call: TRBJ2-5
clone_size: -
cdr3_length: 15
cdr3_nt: TGCGCCAGCAGCTTGGCGACAGGTCCCCAAGAGACCCAGTACTTC
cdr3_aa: CASSLATGPQETQYF

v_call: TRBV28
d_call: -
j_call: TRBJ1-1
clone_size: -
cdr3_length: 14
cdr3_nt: TGTGCCAGCAGACCCAGGGGCCCGAACACTGAAGCTTTCTTT
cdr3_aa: CASRPRGPNTEAFF

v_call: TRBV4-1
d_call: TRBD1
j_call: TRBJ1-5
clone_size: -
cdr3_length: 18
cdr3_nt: TGCGCCAGCAGCCGCTTCCCGACAGGGGAAGGTGGCAATCAGCCCCAGCATTTT
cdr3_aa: CASSRFPTGEGGNQPQHF

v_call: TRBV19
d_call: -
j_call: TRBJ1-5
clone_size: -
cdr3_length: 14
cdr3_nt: TGTGCCAGTAGTGACAGCTATAGCAATCAGCCCCAGCATTTT
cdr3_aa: CASSDSYSNQPQHF

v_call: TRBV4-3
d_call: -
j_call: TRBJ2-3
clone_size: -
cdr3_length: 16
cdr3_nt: TGCGCCAGCAGCCAAGAACTCGGAAGCACGGGTTATACGCAGTATTTT
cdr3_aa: CASSQELGSTGYTQYF